These T cell receptor beta chains were read from a single sample in a study of cytomegalovirus exposure and HLA in healthy donors. The data were produced by immunoSEQ multiplex PCR, yet TCRdb's version contains in-frame clones alone and is incomplete. This table has about 150,000 clones, approximately 80% appearing once. The specimen sequenced was PBMCs. Receptors were obtained from a male donor in good health and CMV-seronegative. The CDR3 runs from the conserved cysteine through the conserved F or W. Each record gives: V gene, J gene, CDR3 protein.

v_call: TRBV4-2; j_call: TRBJ1-3; cdr3_aa: CASSQDSGGNTIYF
v_call: TRBV9; j_call: TRBJ2-1; cdr3_aa: CASNQGLGNNEQFF
v_call: TRBV25-1; j_call: TRBJ1-1; cdr3_aa: CASSSWTGEAEAFF
v_call: TRBV10-2; j_call: TRBJ1-1; cdr3_aa: CASSEYGGHTEAFF
v_call: TRBV11-2; j_call: TRBJ2-5; cdr3_aa: CASKGQGARETQYF
v_call: TRBV6-4; j_call: TRBJ2-1; cdr3_aa: CASSVSGTGNNEQFF
v_call: TRBV6-5; j_call: TRBJ2-5; cdr3_aa: CASSYSPPGVIETQYF
v_call: TRBV5-1; j_call: TRBJ2-1; cdr3_aa: CASSTSGSSYNEQFF
v_call: TRBV5-1; j_call: TRBJ1-1; cdr3_aa: CASSLSGGNTEAFF
v_call: TRBV9; j_call: TRBJ2-3; cdr3_aa: CASSVLAGDSTDTQYF
v_call: TRBV7-9; j_call: TRBJ2-7; cdr3_aa: CASSLIQGSLYEQYF
v_call: TRBV12-5; j_call: TRBJ2-7; cdr3_aa: CASGLTATGMYEQYF
v_call: TRBV7-3; j_call: TRBJ2-7; cdr3_aa: CASSLKGGSVDEQYF
v_call: TRBV7-9; j_call: TRBJ2-3; cdr3_aa: CASSLGLAGVTDTQYF
v_call: TRBV5-1; j_call: TRBJ2-1; cdr3_aa: CASSRGLAELHNEQFF
v_call: TRBV9; j_call: TRBJ1-2; cdr3_aa: CASSVAGERYGYTF
v_call: TRBV7-9; j_call: TRBJ2-2; cdr3_aa: CASTIGDSDTGELFF
v_call: TRBV19; j_call: TRBJ2-7; cdr3_aa: CASSNTGVYEQYF